This T cell receptor (beta chain) emerged from a study of blood T cells in healthy people across ages. The CDR3 is made up of 13 amino acids. The germline V and J ends were trimmed by 6 bases and 0 bases, with 9 bases remaining between them. This clonotype has at least ten counts. A second about 7 to 12 cycle PCR used barcoded and J-beta primers. TCRdb redid the calling of the 5' RACE reads with MiXCR, one entry per CDR3 protein. Seen here are over 750,000 distinct CDR3 sequences, around 25% observed once, and the top ten hold under 10%. This same sample was also part of a study on T cells of mothers and their children. From that paper: A second PCR was performed with the M1S primer. This primer added sample barcodes and 2-4 random nucleotides.

V and J are TRBV12-3 or TRBV12-4 and TRBJ2-7; D is possibly TRBD1 (6 bases). Sequencing input: blood. The sequence derives from a boy under 18 in good health. CDR3 sequence (DNA): TGTGCCAGCAGCCGGGACATCTCCTACGAGCAGTACTTC. This encodes CASSRDISYEQYF.